The sequence of this T cell receptor (beta chain) was determined in a study of coeliac disease. General study results and limits: Control samples showed higher TRB and TRG clonality than intraepithelial and lamina propria samples in active celiac disease. Few TRB amino acid sequences were shared between samples; most were unique.

The method was immunoSEQ multiplex PCR; TCRdb's version includes in-frame clones alone and lacks a portion of them. The data contain some 2,000 clones, roughly 61% of them seen just once; the ten biggest clones take up around 9.2%. The CDR3 spans 14 residues. J gave up 4 bases and V 3 bases, and 1 base lay outside the gene matches. Germline V lookup: CDR1 MGHRA, CDR2 YSYEKL. There are a few counts of this clone. The antigen is not known. This TCR was sampled from a woman aged 25 to 39 with active celiac disease. Sequencing was done on a sample of lamina propria lymphocytes from the gut. The chain employs TRBV4-1 and TRBJ2-3; 10 bases are shared with TRBD1. This CDR3 reads CASSHGQGADTQYF. CDR3 sequence (DNA): TGCGCCAGCAGCCACGGACAGGGGGCAGATACGCAGTATTTT.